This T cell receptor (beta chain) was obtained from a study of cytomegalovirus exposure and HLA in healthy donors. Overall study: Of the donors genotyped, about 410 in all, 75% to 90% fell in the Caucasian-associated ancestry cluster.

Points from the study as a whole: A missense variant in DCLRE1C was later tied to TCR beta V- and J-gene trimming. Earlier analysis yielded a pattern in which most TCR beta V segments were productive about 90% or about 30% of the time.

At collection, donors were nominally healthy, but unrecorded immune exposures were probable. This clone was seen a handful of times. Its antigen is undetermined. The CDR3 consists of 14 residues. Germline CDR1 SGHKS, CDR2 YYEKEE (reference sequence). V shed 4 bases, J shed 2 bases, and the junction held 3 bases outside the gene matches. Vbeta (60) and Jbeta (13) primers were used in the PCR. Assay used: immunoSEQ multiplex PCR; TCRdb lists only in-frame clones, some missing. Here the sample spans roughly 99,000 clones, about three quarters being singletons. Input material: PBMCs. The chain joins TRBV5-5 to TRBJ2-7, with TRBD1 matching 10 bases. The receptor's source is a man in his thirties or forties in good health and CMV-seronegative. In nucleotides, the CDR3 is TGTGCCAGCAGCACCGGGACAGGGGCCTACGAGCAGTACTTC. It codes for CASSTGTGAYEQYF.